The source of this T cell receptor beta chain is a study of long-term antiretroviral therapy in people with HIV. Study-wide findings and caveats: Possibly under older ART regimens, blood was drawn between about 2004 and 2017.

Participants with HIV, all of them, were treated in the United States. Every specimen provided about 0.9-11 million cryopreserved PBMC before DNA extraction took place. This clone was recorded once. Its matching antigen is unknown. J was trimmed by 2 bases and V by 0 bases; bases with no gene match: 2. The CDR3 loop spans 15 amino acids. Germline V gene data show CDR1 as MNHEY and CDR2 as SVGAGI. Survey-level resolution applied to immunoSEQ assay v3.0. Data came from immunoSEQ multiplex PCR; TCRdb stores just in-frame clones and leaves some out. This sample has about 50,000 clones, with around 80% found just once.

The sequencing used unsorted PBMCs, collected 0.8 years after starting antiretroviral therapy. The receptor was derived from a woman aged 18 to 35 with HIV. The genes are TRBV6-5 and TRBJ1-2; 8 nucleotides line up with TRBD1. The CDR3 DNA reads as TGTGCCAGCAGTTACTCGGACAGGGCCAACTATGGCTACACCTTC. This sequence encodes CASSYSDRANYGYTF.